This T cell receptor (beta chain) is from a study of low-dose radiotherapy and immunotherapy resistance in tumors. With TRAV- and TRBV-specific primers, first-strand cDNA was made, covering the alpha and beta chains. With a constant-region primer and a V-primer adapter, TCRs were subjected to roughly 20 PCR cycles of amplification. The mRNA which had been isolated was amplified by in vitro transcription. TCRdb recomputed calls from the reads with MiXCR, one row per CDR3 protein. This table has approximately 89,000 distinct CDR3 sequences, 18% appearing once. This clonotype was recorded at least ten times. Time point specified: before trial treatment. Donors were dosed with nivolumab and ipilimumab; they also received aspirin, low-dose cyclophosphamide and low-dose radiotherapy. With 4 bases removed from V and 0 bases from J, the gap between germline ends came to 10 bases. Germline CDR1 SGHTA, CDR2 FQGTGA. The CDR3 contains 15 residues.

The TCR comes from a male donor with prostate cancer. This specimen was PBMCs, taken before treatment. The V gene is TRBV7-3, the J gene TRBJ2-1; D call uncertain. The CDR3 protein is CASSSDWASYNEQFF. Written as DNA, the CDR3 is TGTGCCAGCAGCTCCGACTGGGCCTCCTACAATGAGCAGTTCTTC.